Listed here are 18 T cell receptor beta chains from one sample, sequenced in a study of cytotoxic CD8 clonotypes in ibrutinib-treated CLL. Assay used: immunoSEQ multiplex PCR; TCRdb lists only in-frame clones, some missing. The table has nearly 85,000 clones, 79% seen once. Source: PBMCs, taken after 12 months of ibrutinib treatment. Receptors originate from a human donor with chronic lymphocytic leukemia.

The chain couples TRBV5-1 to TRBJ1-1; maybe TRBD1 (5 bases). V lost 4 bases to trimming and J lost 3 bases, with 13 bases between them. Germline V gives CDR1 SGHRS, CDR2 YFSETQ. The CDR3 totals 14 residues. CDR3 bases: TGCGCCAGCAGCGTCCAGGGAGGTTACACTGAAGCTTTCTTT. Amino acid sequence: CASSVQGGYTEAFF.

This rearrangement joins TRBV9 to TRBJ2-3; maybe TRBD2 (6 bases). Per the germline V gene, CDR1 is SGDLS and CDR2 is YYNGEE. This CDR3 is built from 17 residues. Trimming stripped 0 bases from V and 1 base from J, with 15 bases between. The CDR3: CASSVVGLASGTDTQYF. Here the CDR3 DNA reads TGTGCCAGCAGCGTAGTCGGGCTAGCGAGTGGCACAGATACGCAGTATTTT.

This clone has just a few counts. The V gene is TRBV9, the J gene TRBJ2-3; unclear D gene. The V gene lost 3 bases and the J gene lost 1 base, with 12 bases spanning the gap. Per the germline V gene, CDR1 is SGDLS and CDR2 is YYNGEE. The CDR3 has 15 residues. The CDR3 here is CASSERVWRTDTQYF. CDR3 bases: TGTGCCAGCAGCGAAAGGGTTTGGCGCACAGATACGCAGTATTTT.

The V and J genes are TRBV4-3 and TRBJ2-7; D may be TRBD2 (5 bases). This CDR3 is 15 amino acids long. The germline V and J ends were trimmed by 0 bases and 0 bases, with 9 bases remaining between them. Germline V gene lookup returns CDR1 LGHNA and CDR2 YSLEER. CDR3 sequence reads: CASSQDATNSYEQYF. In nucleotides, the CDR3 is TGCGCCAGCAGCCAAGATGCGACTAACTCCTACGAGCAGTACTTC.

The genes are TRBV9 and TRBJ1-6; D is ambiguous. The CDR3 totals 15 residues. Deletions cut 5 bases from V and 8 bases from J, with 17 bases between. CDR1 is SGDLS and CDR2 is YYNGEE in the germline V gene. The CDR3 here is CASSPSGAADSPLHF. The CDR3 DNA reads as TGTGCCAGCAGTCCATCAGGAGCCGCAGATTCACCCCTCCACTTT. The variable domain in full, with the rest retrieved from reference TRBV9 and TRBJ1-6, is DSGVTQTPKHLITATGQRVTLRCSPRSGDLSVYWYQQSLDQGLQFLIQYYNGEERAKGNILERFSAQQFPDLHSELNLSSLELGDSALYFCASSPSGAADSPLHFGNGTRLTVT.

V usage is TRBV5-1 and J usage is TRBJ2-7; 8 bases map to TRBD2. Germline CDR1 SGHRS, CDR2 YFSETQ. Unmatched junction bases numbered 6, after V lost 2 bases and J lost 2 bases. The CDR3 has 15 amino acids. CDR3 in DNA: TGCGCCAGCAGCTTTAGCGGGGAGGGAACCTACGAGCAGTACTTC. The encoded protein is CASSFSGEGTYEQYF.

The CDR3 reads CAWKIAGVGTQYF. The CDR3 coding sequence is TGTGCCTGGAAAATAGCGGGGGTTGGAACCCAGTACTTC. The V and J genes are TRBV30 and TRBJ2-5; 9 bases fit TRBD2. From germline, CDR1 is GTSNPN and CDR2 SVGIG (reference sequence). The CDR3 spans 13 residues. V lost 4 bases and J lost 8; bases outside the gene matches: 8.

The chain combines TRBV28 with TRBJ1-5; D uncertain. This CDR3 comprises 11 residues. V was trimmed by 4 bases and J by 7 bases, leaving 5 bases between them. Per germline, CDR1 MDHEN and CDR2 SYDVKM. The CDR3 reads CASSYGQPQHF. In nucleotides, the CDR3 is TGTGCCAGCAGTTACGGACAGCCCCAGCATTTT.

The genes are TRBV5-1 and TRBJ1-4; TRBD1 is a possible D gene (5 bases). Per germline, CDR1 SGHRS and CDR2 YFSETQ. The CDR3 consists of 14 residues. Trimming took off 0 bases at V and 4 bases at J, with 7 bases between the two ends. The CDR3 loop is CASSLGGLNEKLFF. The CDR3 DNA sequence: TGCGCCAGCAGCTTGGGGGGACTTAATGAAAAACTGTTTTTT.

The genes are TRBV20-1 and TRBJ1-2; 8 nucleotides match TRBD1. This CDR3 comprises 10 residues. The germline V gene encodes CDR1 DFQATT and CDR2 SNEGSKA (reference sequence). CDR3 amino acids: CIPQGVGYTF. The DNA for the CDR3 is TGCATCCCACAGGGGGTAGGCTACACCTTC.

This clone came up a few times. The CDR3, as DNA: TGTGCCAGCAGCCAATCAGGGGGACAGGGCTACGAGCAGTACTTC. Translation: CASSQSGGQGYEQYF. The chain carries TRBV7-3 and TRBJ2-7; 9 bases match TRBD1. This CDR3 is 15 amino acids long. Trimming removed 5 bases from V and 3 bases from J; junction bases left unmatched: 8. CDR1 and CDR2 from the germline V gene are SGHTA and FQGTGA. Looking up the rest from reference TRBV7-3 and TRBJ2-7 gives the full variable domain: GAGVSQTPSNKVTEKGKYVELRCDPISGHTALYWYRQSLGQGPEFLIYFQGTGAADDSGLPNDRFFAVRPEGSVSTLKIQRTERGDSAVYLCASSQSGGQGYEQYFGPGTRLTVT.

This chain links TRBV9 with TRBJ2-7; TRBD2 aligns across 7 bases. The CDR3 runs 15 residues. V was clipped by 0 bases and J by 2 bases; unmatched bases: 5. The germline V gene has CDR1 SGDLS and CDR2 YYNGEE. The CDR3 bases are TGTGCCAGCAGCGTAGGCCCGGGAGGTACCTACGAGCAGTACTTC. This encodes CASSVGPGGTYEQYF.

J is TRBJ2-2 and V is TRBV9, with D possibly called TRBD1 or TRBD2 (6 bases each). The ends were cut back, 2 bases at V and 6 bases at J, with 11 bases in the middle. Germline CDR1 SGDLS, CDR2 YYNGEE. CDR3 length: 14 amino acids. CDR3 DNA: TGTGCCAGCAGCGTTAAGGGGGGTTCCGGGGAGCTGTTTTTT. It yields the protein CASSVKGGSGELFF.

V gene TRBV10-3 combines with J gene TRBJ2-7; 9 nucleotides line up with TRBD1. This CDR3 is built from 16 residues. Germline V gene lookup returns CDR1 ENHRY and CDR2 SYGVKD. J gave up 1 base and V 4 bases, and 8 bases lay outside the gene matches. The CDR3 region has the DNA TGTGCCATCAGTGCGGGGGGACAGGGCCGGTCCTACGAGCAGTACTTC. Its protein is CAISAGGQGRSYEQYF.

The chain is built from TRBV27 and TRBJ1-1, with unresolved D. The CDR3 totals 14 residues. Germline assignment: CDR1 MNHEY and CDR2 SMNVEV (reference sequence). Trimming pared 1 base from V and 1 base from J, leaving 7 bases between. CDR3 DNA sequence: TGTGCCAGCAGTTTATTGGGCACGAACACTGAAGCTTTCTTT. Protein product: CASSLLGTNTEAFF.

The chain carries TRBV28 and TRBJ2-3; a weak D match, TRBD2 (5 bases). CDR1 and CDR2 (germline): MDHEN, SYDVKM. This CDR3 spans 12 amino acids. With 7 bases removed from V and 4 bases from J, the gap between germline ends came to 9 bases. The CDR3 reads CASNGESDTQYF. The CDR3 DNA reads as TGTGCCAGCAACGGGGAGTCAGATACGCAGTATTTT.

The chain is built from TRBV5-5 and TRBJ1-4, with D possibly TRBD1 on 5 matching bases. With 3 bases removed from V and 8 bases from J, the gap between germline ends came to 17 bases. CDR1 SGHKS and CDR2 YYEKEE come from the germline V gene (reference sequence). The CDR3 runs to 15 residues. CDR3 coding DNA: TGTGCCAGCAGCTCCCACCCGGAGGGGTGGGAAAAACTGTTTTTT. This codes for CASSSHPEGWEKLFF.

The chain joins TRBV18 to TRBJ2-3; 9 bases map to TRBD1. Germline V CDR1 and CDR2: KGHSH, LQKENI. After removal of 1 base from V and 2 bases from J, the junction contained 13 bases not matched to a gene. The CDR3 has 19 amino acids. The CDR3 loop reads CASSPRTGTGFRSTDTQYF. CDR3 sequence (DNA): TGTGCCAGCTCACCACGCACCGGGACAGGGTTTCGGTCCACAGATACGCAGTATTTT.